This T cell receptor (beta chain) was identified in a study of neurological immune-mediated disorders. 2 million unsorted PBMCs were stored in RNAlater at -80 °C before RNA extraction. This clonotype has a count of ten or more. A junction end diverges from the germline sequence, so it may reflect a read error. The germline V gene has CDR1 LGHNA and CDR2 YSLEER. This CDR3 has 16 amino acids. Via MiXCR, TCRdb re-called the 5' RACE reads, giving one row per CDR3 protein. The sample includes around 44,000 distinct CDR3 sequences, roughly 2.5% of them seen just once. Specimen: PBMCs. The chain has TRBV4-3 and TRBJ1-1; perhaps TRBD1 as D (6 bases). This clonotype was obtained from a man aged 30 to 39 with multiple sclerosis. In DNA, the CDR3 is TGCGCCAGCAGACAAGGCGCTGGACAGTTGAACACTGAAGCTTTCTTT. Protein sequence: CASRQGAGQLNTEAFF.